This TCR beta chain derives from a study of regulatory and conventional T cells in RAG deficiency (TCRdb year 2017). About the investigation overall: High-throughput TCR beta sequencing was used to compare the repertoire diversity and composition of Treg, conventional CD4+ and CD8+ T cells between RAG-deficient patients and healthy controls.

Before genomic DNA was extracted, conventional CD4+ T cells were isolated from blood as CD25-low CD127-high cells. About eight healthy control donors served as the comparison group for repertoire analyses. On the study overall, not on this receptor specifically: Compared with controls, Omenn syndrome and CID/AS patients had approximately 100-fold fewer unique TCR beta sequences in Treg cells, whereas the reduction in the other subsets was approximately 10-fold. All patient T-cell subsets had shorter CDR3 lengths; Omenn syndrome patients showed >75% Treg-Tconv repertoire overlap at nucleotide and amino acid level. The CD25-high CD127-low cells sorted from Omenn syndrome patients may be peripherally activated cells rather than true Treg cells. Compared with control T-cell subpopulations, the RAG-deficient patients had markedly lower Shannon entropy and higher Simpson indices. For some subjects, some T-cell subset analyses were not performed.

The library was built by means of the immunoSEQ multiplex PCR assay. Rearranged TCR beta chain products were amplified from genomic DNA of sorted T-cell subsets and sequenced. The published analysis was carried out like this. Shannon entropy and Simpson indices were used to measure how diverse the repertoire of productive TCR beta rearrangements was. Clonal expansion was assessed by the summed frequency of the 100 most abundant productive TCR beta clonotypes among total reads. A self-reactivity index based on amino acid usage at CDR3beta positions 6 and 7 was applied to the TRB repertoires. Repertoire analyses used two-way ANOVA; flow cytometric analyses used Student t or Mann-Whitney tests. Here the immuneACCESS table is served through TCRdb, limited to in-frame sequences with V and J called. Missing clones are a known gap in these copies; in checked studies unresolved V genes cover under half, and the rest lacks a known reason. V and J calls plus clone size are reproduced from that table; the DNA served to infer D and trimming. Here the sample has about 30,000 clones; roughly 76% occur a single time. The ten largest clones add up to around 3.4% of the sample.

Comments on this clone: Its target antigen remains unknown. Per-base qualities were not stored, and no clone one base away is much larger.

The junction shows trimming of 6 bases on V and 7 bases on J, plus 15 bases between the germline ends. The germline V gene gives CDR1 as MNHNS and CDR2 as SASEGT. The CDR3 goes from the cysteine to the phenylalanine over 14 residues. Only CDR3 DNA is held: 42 bases, read in frame from base 1. The sample was also reused in another study, on regulatory T cells. In that second paper, the authors write: The multiplex PCR relied on 52 forward TRBV primers and 13 reverse TRBJ primers, and amplification bias was corrected through assay-based and computational methods. Repertoires from patients had restricted unique TRB V-J pairs and skewed V and J gene usage, with the strongest effect in regulatory T cells. The study compared T-cell receptor beta repertoires of sorted regulatory, conventional CD4+ and CD8+ T cells in CD3G-deficient patients with those in healthy controls. Ficoll density separation was used to isolate peripheral blood mononuclear cells. Within the immunoSEQ assay, multiplex PCR amplified rearranged TRB loci from genomic DNA. TRB amplicons were sequenced using an Illumina HiSeq platform. Custom algorithms error-filtered the raw sequences and aligned the raw sequences to reference gene sequences, after which the immunoSEQ online tools were used for analysis. Frequencies of productive and nonproductive TRB rearrangements were assessed among unique sequences as well as among total sequences. For group comparisons, t tests, Mann-Whitney tests or two-way ANOVA were performed in Prism software.

The receptor chain draws on TRBV6-1 and TRBJ1-4, with an unclear D gene assignment. The receptor's source is a human donor in good health. Sequenced material: CD4+ effector T cells sorted from blood. The CDR3 in this case is CASSETFSSEKLFF. The base sequence is TGTGCCAGCAGCGAGACATTCTCAAGTGAAAAACTGTTTTTT.